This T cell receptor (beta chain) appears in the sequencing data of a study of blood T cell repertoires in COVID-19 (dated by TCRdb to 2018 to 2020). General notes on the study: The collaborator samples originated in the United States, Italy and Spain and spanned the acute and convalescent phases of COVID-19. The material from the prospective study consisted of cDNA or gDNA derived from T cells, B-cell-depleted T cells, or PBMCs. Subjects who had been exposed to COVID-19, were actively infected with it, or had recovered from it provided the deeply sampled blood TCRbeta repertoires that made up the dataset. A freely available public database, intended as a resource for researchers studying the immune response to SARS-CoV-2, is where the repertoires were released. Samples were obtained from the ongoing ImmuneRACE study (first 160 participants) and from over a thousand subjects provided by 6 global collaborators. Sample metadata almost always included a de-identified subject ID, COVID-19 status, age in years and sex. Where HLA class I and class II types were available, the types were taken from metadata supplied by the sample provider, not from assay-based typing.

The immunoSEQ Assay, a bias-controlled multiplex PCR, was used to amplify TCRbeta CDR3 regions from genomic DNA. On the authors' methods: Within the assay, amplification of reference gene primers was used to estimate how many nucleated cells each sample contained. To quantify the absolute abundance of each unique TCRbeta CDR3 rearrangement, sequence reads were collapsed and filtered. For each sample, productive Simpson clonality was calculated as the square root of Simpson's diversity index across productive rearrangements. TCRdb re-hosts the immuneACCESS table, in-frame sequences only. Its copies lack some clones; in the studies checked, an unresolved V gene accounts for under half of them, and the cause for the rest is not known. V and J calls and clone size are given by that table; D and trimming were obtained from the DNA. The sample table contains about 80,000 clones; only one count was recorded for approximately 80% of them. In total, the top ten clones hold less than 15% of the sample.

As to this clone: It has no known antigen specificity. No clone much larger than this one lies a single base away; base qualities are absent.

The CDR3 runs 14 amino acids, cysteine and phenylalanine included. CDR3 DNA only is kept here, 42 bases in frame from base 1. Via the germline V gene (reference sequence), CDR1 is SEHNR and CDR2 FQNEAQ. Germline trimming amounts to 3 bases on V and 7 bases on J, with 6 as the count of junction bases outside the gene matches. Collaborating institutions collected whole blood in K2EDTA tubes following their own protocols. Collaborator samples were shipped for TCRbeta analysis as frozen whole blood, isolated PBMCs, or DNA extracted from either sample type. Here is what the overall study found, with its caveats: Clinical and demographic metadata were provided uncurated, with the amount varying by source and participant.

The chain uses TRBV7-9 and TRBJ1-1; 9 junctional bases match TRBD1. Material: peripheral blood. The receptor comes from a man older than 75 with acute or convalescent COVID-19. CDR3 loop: CASSLGQGLGEAFF. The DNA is TGTGCCAGCAGCTTGGGACAGGGATTGGGTGAAGCTTTCTTT.